This T cell receptor (beta chain) comes out of a study of T cell responses to AZD1222 COVID-19 vaccine. At the level of the study: Second-dose recipients at about 4 or about 12 weeks were treated as one pooled group. Study-wide results and caveats: The number of AZD1222 recipients seropositive at baseline was only five or six. Clonal diversity may have been underestimated in mostly white British donors. Repertoires in all cases were sampled only once the peak T cell response had passed.

V was clipped by 5 bases and J by 12 bases; unmatched bases: 6. Germline assignment: CDR1 SGHTA and CDR2 FQGNSA. CDR3 size: 13 residues. About this clone: What it binds is not known.

The assay was immunoSEQ multiplex PCR, and TCRdb's table has in-frame clones only and misses some. This sample carries under 150,000 clones, 88% of them seen once, and the ten largest clones take about 10%. This sequence joins TRBV7-2 and TRBJ2-1; 11 positions agree with TRBD1. The sequences come from peripheral blood, collected on day 0 of AZD1222 vaccination. The sequence was obtained from an adult in good health. In DNA, the CDR3 is TGTGCCAGCAGCCCGAGGGACAGGGGGAGGCAGTTCTTC. Protein sequence: CASSPRDRGRQFF.